A selection of T cell receptor beta chains follows, all from one sample in a study of blood T cell repertoires in COVID-19. Libraries were prepared by immunoSEQ multiplex PCR; TCRdb keeps only in-frame clonotypes and omits some of them. This table has some 260,000 clones, approximately 79% appearing once. Source material: peripheral blood. Source of these receptors: a woman older than 75 with active or convalescent COVID-19. CDR3s include the opening cysteine and the closing phenylalanine or tryptophan. Fields, in order: D gene, V gene, clone size, J gene, CDR3 protein, CDR3 DNA. A D gene is named only where the DNA matches it firmly. Clone size is stated in some rows and not others, as once, few, many or a class when expanded.

>NA|TRBV2|NA|TRBJ1-4
CASTRVLEKLFF
TGTGCCAGCACCAGGGTACTAGAAAAACTGTTTTTT
>NA|TRBV27|NA|TRBJ1-5
CASRPRGGQPQHF
TGTGCCAGCAGGCCCAGGGGTGGTCAGCCCCAGCATTTT
>NA|TRBV18|NA|TRBJ1-4
CASSENTGTNEKLFF
TGTGCCAGCTCAGAAAACACAGGGACTAATGAAAAACTGTTTTTT
>NA|TRBV10-3|few|TRBJ1-5
CAISESENEPQHF
TGTGCCATCAGTGAGTCGGAGAATGAGCCCCAGCATTTT
>TRBD1|TRBV5-1|NA|TRBJ1-1
CASSLQGPNTEAFF
TGCGCCAGCAGCTTACAGGGGCCAAACACTGAAGCTTTCTTT
>NA|TRBV10-3|NA|TRBJ1-5
CAIKSVGGGDQPQHF
TGTGCCATCAAATCCGTGGGGGGAGGCGATCAGCCCCAGCATTTT
>TRBD2|TRBV28|NA|TRBJ2-1
CASSLLSGAVHNEQFF
TGTGCCAGCAGTTTATTGAGCGGGGCGGTACACAATGAGCAGTTCTTC
>NA|TRBV19|NA|TRBJ1-3
CASSISGSSGNTIYF
TGTGCCAGTAGTATTAGCGGCAGCTCTGGAAACACCATATATTTT
>NA|TRBV19|NA|TRBJ2-2
CASSVEPVTGELFF
TGTGCCAGTAGTGTGGAGCCGGTCACCGGGGAGCTGTTTTTT
>NA|TRBV7-7|NA|TRBJ2-3
CASSLGMGSTDTQYF
TGTGCCAGCAGCTTAGGGATGGGCAGCACAGATACGCAGTATTTT
>TRBD1|TRBV5-1|NA|TRBJ2-3
CASRTGVDTDTQYF
TGCGCCAGCAGGACAGGGGTAGACACAGATACGCAGTATTTT
>TRBD1|TRBV24-1|NA|TRBJ1-2
CATSDHRGRASYGYTF
TGTGCCACCAGTGATCACAGGGGGCGGGCAAGCTATGGCTACACCTTC
>NA|TRBV4-1|NA|TRBJ1-4
CASSQAGSEEKLFF
TGCGCCAGCAGCCAAGCAGGGTCTGAAGAAAAACTGTTTTTT
>TRBD1|TRBV11-2|NA|TRBJ1-2
CASSVRQGNYGYTF
TGTGCCAGCAGCGTTAGACAGGGAAACTATGGCTACACCTTC
>TRBD2|TRBV6-4|NA|TRBJ2-5
CASSDSLGTSGGGTQETQYF
TGTGCCAGCAGTGACTCGTTGGGGACTAGCGGGGGTGGTACACAAGAGACCCAGTACTTC
>TRBD1|TRBV5-1|NA|TRBJ2-3
CASSFPGQGAGADTQYF
TGCGCCAGCAGCTTTCCGGGACAGGGGGCCGGAGCAGATACGCAGTATTTT
>TRBD1|TRBV2|NA|TRBJ1-6
CASRVGQGGTGAPLHF
TGTGCCAGCAGAGTCGGACAGGGGGGGACCGGGGCACCCCTCCACTTT
>NA|TRBV5-1|NA|TRBJ2-1
CASSLWPSDSSYNEQFF
TGCGCCAGCAGCTTGTGGCCTAGTGATAGCTCCTACAATGAGCAGTTCTTC